These 16 T cell receptor beta chains were all obtained from the same sample, sequenced in a study of regulatory T cells in long-lasting Graves disease. Described time point: newly diagnosed GD, antithyroid drugs for less than 3 months. PBMC-extracted RNA yielded the TCR library. Researchers made TCR beta libraries by using iRepertoire HTBI primers and running Arm-PCR on CDR3 regions. TCRdb reanalysed the multiplex PCR reads using MiXCR and keeps one entry per CDR3 protein. The sample holds 350,000 to 500,000 distinct CDR3 sequences, approximately 15% seen once. These same records also appear under a second study, on T cells in Graves' hyperthyroidism and ophthalmopathy.

Here the sequenced sample was peripheral blood mononuclear cells (PBMCs), taken at new diagnosis, from a patient treated with antithyroid drugs. The receptors originated from a woman in her forties or fifties with Graves disease.

This clonotype was recorded many times. The rearrangement links TRBV6-1 to TRBJ2-3, with unresolved D. Trimming pared 4 bases from V and 2 bases from J, leaving 10 bases between. Per germline, CDR1 MNHNS and CDR2 SASEGT. The CDR3 extends over 14 amino acids. The CDR3 bases are TGTGCCAGCAGTGTTAGCATAATCACAGATACGCAGTATTTT. Translated, it gives CASSVSIITDTQYF.

This clonotype was seen at least ten times. The rearrangement uses TRBV10-3 and TRBJ2-2; D gene uncertain. The V gene lost 5 bases and the J gene lost 4 bases, with 11 bases spanning the gap. CDR1 is ENHRY, CDR2 SYGVKD, per germline. CDR3 length: 14 amino acids. This CDR3 reads CAISPEEVTGELFF. In DNA form, the CDR3 reads TGTGCCATCAGTCCCGAGGAAGTCACCGGGGAGCTGTTTTTT.

This clonotype has ten or more counts. J is TRBJ1-1 and V is TRBV28; the D is unclear. This CDR3 is 13 amino acids long. Germline V gene lookup returns CDR1 MDHEN and CDR2 SYDVKM. The germline V and J ends were trimmed by 4 bases and 4 bases, with 10 bases remaining between them. The CDR3 region has the DNA TGTGCCAGCAGTTCTGGGGAGATCACTGAAGCTTTCTTT. It encodes CASSSGEITEAFF.

V and J are TRBV6-1 and TRBJ2-1; no definite D call. The CDR3 totals 11 residues. V gave up 10 bases and J gave up 4 bases, with 8 bases separating them. The germline V gene has CDR1 MNHNS and CDR2 SASEGT. The CDR3 nucleotides are TGTGCCACGTCCAGGTACAATGAGCAGTTCTTC. This translates into CATSRYNEQFF.

To note about this clonotype: It may be a read error: a sequence one base away is much more abundant. This chain joins TRBV30 and TRBJ2-7; 7 positions agree with TRBD1. Germline-derived CDR1 and CDR2 are GTSNPN and SVGIG (reference sequence). The CDR3 has 12 amino acids. CDR3 DNA: TGTGCCTGGGGGGACAGTGGCTACGAGCGGTACTTC. Residues: CAWGDSGYERYF.

In this sample, this clonotype turned up many times. This sequence joins TRBV2 and TRBJ2-5; unclear D gene. The CDR3 is 12 residues long. Germline lookup yields CDR1 SNHLY and CDR2 FYNNEI. V lost 6 bases and J lost 2, with 7 bases in between. CDR3 amino acids: CASRGWQETQYF. The CDR3 DNA reads as TGTGCCAGCAGAGGGTGGCAAGAGACCCAGTACTTC.

About this clonotype: A read error may be the cause here, since a much bigger clone is one base away. The chain is built from TRBV4-1 and TRBJ1-2; no clear D. Per germline, CDR1 MGHRA and CDR2 YSYEKL. The ends were cut back, 1 base at V and 7 bases at J, with 10 bases in the middle. This CDR3 spans 13 amino acids. The CDR3 DNA reads TGCGCCAGCAGCCAAGGGACTTGGAGTGGCTACACCTTC. It yields the protein CASSQGTWSGYTF.

This chain connects TRBV28 to TRBJ2-2; D ambiguous. Trimming cost V 5 bases and J 1 base, with 8 bases left between them. The CDR3 sequence is 14 residues long. Germline CDR1 reads MDHEN; CDR2 reads SYDVKM. CDR3 loop: CASSVEVNTGELFF. The CDR3 region has the DNA TGTGCCAGCAGTGTCGAGGTGAACACCGGGGAGCTGTTTTTT. Using reference TRBV28 and TRBJ2-2 for the parts outside the CDR3, the full variable domain is DVKVTQSSRYLVKRTGEKVFLECVQDMDHENMFWYRQDPGLGLRLIYFSYDVKMKEKGDIPEGYSVSREKKERFSLILESASTNQTSMYLCASSVEVNTGELFFGEGSRLTVL.

V and J are TRBV12-3 or TRBV12-4 and TRBJ2-7, with 9 bases that match TRBD2. TRBJ2-5 matches the DNA end more closely, so the J call is doubtful. The CDR3 totals 14 residues. The CDR3 DNA sequence: TGTGCCAGCAGTTCCGAGACTAGCGGAGAGACCCAGTACTTC. Amino acids: CASSSETSGETQYF.

In its sample, this clonotype was seen many times. The chain couples TRBV28 to TRBJ2-2; D uncertain. V was cut by 3 bases and J by 1 base, with 12 bases left in between. Germline V lookup: CDR1 MDHEN, CDR2 SYDVKM. CDR3 length: 16 residues. The CDR3: CASSFFVGENTGELFF. The CDR3 nucleotides are TGTGCCAGCAGTTTCTTTGTTGGAGAGAACACCGGGGAGCTGTTTTTT.

This clonotype showed up many times. This chain connects TRBV11-3 to TRBJ1-1; the D gene is possibly TRBD1 (6 bases). Germline V CDR1 and CDR2: SGHNT, YENEEA. V was trimmed by 5 bases and J by 3 bases, leaving 10 bases between them. This CDR3 comprises 13 residues. The CDR3 coding sequence is TGTGCCAGCAGCAACAGGGAGGACACTGAAGCTTTCTTT. Protein sequence: CASSNREDTEAFF. The full variable domain, its missing parts supplied by reference TRBV11-3 and TRBJ1-1, is EAGVVQSPRYKIIEKKQPVAFWCNPISGHNTLYWYLQNLGQGPELLIRYENEEAVDDSQLPKDRFSAERLKGVDSTLKIQPAELGDSAVYLCASSNREDTEAFFGQGTRLTVV.

This clonotype was recorded many times. The chain links TRBV28 to TRBJ1-5, with a tentative D call TRBD1 (6 bases). Germline CDR1 MDHEN, CDR2 SYDVKM. The CDR3 extends over 16 amino acids. V was trimmed by 4 bases and J by 4 bases, leaving 17 bases between them. DNA for the CDR3: TGTGCCAGCAGTTCCCACAGGGCGAGTAATAATCAGCCCCAGCATTTT. Translation gives CASSSHRASNNQPQHF.

This sequence joins TRBV19 and TRBJ2-2, with TRBD2 identical over 11 bases. V shed 5 bases, J shed 5 bases, and the junction held 1 base outside the gene matches. Germline CDR1 reads LNHDA; CDR2 reads SQIVND (reference sequence). CDR3 size: 14 residues. DNA for the CDR3: TGTGCCAGTAGTTCTAGCGGGAGGACCGGGGAGCTGTTTTTT. Translated: CASSSSGRTGELFF.

The J gene is TRBJ2-7, the V gene TRBV14, with a possible D match to TRBD1 (6 bases). Germline V gene lookup returns CDR1 SGHDN and CDR2 FVKESK. The CDR3 spans 13 residues. V was clipped by 0 bases and J by 9 bases, with 12 bases between them. CDR3 nucleotide sequence: TGTGCCAGCAGCCAAGATACGGACAGTGGGCAGTACTTC. Its protein product is CASSQDTDSGQYF.

This clonotype was seen repeatedly, ten times or more. This sequence joins TRBV7-9 and TRBJ1-1; D ambiguous. CDR1 SEHNR and CDR2 FQNEAQ come from the germline V gene (reference sequence). The V end lost 5 bases, the J end lost 8 bases, and 15 bases lay between the germline ends. This CDR3 contains 13 residues. CDR3 sequence reads: CASSHIWVPEAFF. CDR3 DNA sequence: TGTGCCAGCAGCCATATTTGGGTACCAGAAGCTTTCTTT.

This clonotype has only a few counts. V gene TRBV3-1 combines with J gene TRBJ2-3; D perhaps matches TRBD1 (5 bases). CDR1 LGHDT and CDR2 YNNKEL come from the germline V gene (reference sequence). The CDR3 is 15 residues long. V was pared by 2 bases and J by 1 base, with 10 bases between. The chain's CDR3 is CASSQRGGGTDTQYF. The CDR3 DNA reads TGTGCCAGCAGCCAAAGGGGCGGAGGCACAGATACGCAGTATTTT.